The source of this TCR beta chain is a study of T cell responses to AZD1222 COVID-19 vaccine (dated by TCRdb to the early 2020s). Background on the whole study: A total of 230 to 250 trial participants underwent TCR sequencing, of whom some 200 had received two doses of AZD1222 and 26 had received two doses of the MenACWY control vaccine. Trial participants were enrolled by age into subgroups of 18-55, 56-69 and 70-plus years, and around 150, 28 and 57 TCR-sequenced participants, respectively, were included in these subgroups. Results and caveats for the whole study, not just this receptor: Nearly half of unique spike-specific TCRs reportedly recognized epitopes outside regions mutated in the B.1.351 and B.1.1.7 variants. Because no samples from the day 14 peak response were available, repertoires could be characterized only after the peak T cell response. Vaccine-associated CD4 TCRs spanned the whole spike protein, with dominant responses in regions 160-218 and 743-854. Participants were mostly white British and included more females than males, and it was suggested by the authors that clonal diversity may have been underestimated. The 56-69-year group was small, and its depth increase did not reach significance, likely because of low power. After two AZD1222 doses, both the breadth and the depth of spike-specific TCRs were significantly higher than at day 0 and than in MenACWY recipients. Only six AZD1222 recipients were SARS-CoV-2 seropositive at baseline, limiting conclusions about previously exposed vaccinees.

The CDR3 regions of human TCRbeta chains were subjected to immunosequencing. The study's processing was this. Repertoire TCRs were matched against a reference library of SARS-CoV-2-specific TCRs generated with the MIRA antigen-specificity platform. Breadth meant the fraction of unique TCRs that were SARS-CoV-2-associated, whereas depth meant the fraction of total T cells that were SARS-CoV-2-associated. Using the MIRA data, every spike-specific TCR was mapped to the spike region that the TCR reacted to and assigned to either a CD4 or a CD8 class. Log10-transformed breadth and depth values were compared by one-way ANOVA with Sidak's multiple comparisons tests. Here the immuneACCESS table is served through TCRdb, limited to in-frame sequences with V and J called. Missing clones are a known gap in these copies; in checked studies unresolved V genes cover under half, and the rest lacks a known reason. For V, J and clone size, that table is used; D and trimming come from the DNA. The sample has 140,000 or so clones on record, about 94% of them singletons. Approximately 3.7% of the sample is in the top ten clones.

This clone was recorded only once. It lacks a known antigen. Base qualities are missing; no much larger clone stands one base away. In light of the paper, this sample's time point label describes: about 28 days (+/-7) after the second vaccine dose. Because spike-specific TCR depth and breadth did not differ between the two schedules, AZD1222 recipients who got a second dose at roughly 4 weeks were pooled with those who got a second dose at roughly 12 weeks. Vaccinee samples were obtained from the UK trials COV001 and COV002, which included a single-blind randomized controlled phase 2/3 trial of AZD1222 (ChAdOx1 nCoV-19) in healthy adults. For TCRbeta chain sequencing, PBMC samples from trial participants were taken at day 0 and at day 28 after the second dose. The CDR3, from cysteine to phenylalanine, totals 16 residues. Only the CDR3 portion is preserved as DNA: 48 bases, with reading frame beginning at the first base. In the germline V gene, CDR1 corresponds to SNHLY and CDR2 to FYNNEI. V loses 4 bases, J loses 4 bases, and the germline ends lie 14 bases apart.

Recombination joined TRBV2 with TRBJ2-6; no D gene is confidently identified. This sequence was found in an adult who received the AZD1222 COVID-19 vaccine. The sequenced sample was peripheral blood, obtained 28 days after the second AZD1222 dose. CDR3 region: CASSVAGRAGANVLTF. The nucleotide sequence reads TGTGCCAGCAGTGTGGCCGGTCGAGCGGGGGCCAACGTCCTGACTTTC.